This entry features one T cell receptor (beta chain) sequence. Its cognate antigen is unknown. For blood RNA, unsorted whole blood served as the source, and germline DNA was extracted too. From approximately 500 ng total RNA, TCR beta cDNA was generated with a primer in the constant region. Three nested multiplex PCR rounds of slightly modified ARM-PCR generated TCR beta libraries. Both of the initial two PCR rounds ran for 10 cycles and employed TRBV1-TRBV30 forward primers alongside a C-beta reverse primer. TCRdb processed the multiplex PCR reads anew with MiXCR; each CDR3 protein has one entry. The table includes fewer than 400,000 distinct CDR3 sequences, about three fifths detected once. Germline V lookup: CDR1 WSHSY, CDR2 SAAADI. This CDR3 has 12 amino acids. V was trimmed by 4 bases and J by 8 bases, leaving 9 bases between them. This sample is part of a study of tumor-infiltrating lymphocytes in primary liver carcinoma.

Study-level findings and limits: Blood fell significantly below tumors in its top-250-clone fraction (p = 0.039). Tumor-adjacent and tumor-blood pairs displayed less overlap than did pairs of tumor regions.

The specimen sequenced was peripheral blood. The TCR comes from a woman in her twenties or thirties with primary liver carcinoma and hepatitis B virus infection. The rearrangement joins TRBV10-2 to TRBJ2-1; no reliable D call. The CDR3 DNA is TGCGCCAGCAGTGGAGGATACGATGAGCAGTTCTTC. Amino acids: CASSGGYDEQFF.